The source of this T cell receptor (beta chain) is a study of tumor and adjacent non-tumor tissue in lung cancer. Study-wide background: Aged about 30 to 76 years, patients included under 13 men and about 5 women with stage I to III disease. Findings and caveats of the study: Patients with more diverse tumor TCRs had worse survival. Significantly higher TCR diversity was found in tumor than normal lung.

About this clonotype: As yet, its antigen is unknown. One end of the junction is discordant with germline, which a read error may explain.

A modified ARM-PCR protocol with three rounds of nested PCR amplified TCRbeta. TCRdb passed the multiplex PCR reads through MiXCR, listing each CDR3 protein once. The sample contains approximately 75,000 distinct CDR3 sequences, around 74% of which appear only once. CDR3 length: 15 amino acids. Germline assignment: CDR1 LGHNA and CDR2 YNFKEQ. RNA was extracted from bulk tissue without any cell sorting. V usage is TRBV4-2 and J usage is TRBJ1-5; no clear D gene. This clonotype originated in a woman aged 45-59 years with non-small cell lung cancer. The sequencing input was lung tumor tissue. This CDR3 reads CASSQVHDGNQPQRF. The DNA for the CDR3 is TGTGCCAGCAGCCAAGTCCATGACGGCAATCAGCCCCAGCGTTTT.